This T cell receptor (beta chain) was profiled in a study of blood T cell repertoires in COVID-19. Background on the study: The samples span acute and convalescent COVID-19 from the United States, Italy and Spain. The cDNA or gDNA used as material had been derived from T cells, B-cell-depleted T cells, or PBMCs.

Germline V gives CDR1 MDHEN, CDR2 SYDVKM. This CDR3 spans 14 amino acids. Trimming took 7 bases from V and 0 from J, leaving 10 bases between them. While infection was still active, Seattle patients were enrolled and then followed longitudinally. The table came from immunoSEQ multiplex PCR; TCRdb's copy has only in-frame clones and leaves some out. This sample has around 180,000 clones, with more than 75% found just once. This chain links TRBV28 with TRBJ1-3, with D perhaps matching TRBD1 (5 bases). Sequenced sample: peripheral blood. The source is a person aged 70 to 85 with COVID-19, enrolled during active disease. CDR3 sequence reads: CASKGYPSGNTIYF. The DNA for the CDR3 is TGTGCCAGCAAGGGGTATCCCTCTGGAAACACCATATATTTT.